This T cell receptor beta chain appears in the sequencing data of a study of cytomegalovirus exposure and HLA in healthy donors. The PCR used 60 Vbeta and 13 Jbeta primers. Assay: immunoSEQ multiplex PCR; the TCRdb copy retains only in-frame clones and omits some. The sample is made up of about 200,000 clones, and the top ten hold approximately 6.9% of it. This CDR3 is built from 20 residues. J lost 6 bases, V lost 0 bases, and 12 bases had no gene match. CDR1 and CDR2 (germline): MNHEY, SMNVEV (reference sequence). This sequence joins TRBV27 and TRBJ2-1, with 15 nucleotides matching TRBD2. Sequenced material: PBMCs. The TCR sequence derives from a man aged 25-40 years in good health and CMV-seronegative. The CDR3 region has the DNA TGTGCCAGCAGTTTATCGCACAGGACCGGGACTAGCGGGGGGATCAATGAGCAGTTCTTC. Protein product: CASSLSHRTGTSGGINEQFF.